Presented here are 23 T cell receptor beta chains from one specimen sequenced in a study of cytomegalovirus exposure and HLA in healthy donors. With 60 Vbeta and 13 Jbeta primers, the PCR was carried out. Produced via immunoSEQ multiplex PCR; TCRdb's table is partial and in-frame only. This table holds approximately 150,000 clones, just under 80% found once. Material for sequencing was PBMCs. Every receptor here comes from a young woman in good health and CMV-seronegative.

The J gene is TRBJ1-2, the V gene TRBV2, with D perhaps matching TRBD1 (5 bases). The germline gives CDR1 SNHLY, CDR2 FYNNEI. CDR3 length: 10 residues. With 5 bases removed from V and 13 bases from J, the gap between germline ends came to 11 bases. The DNA of the CDR3 is TGTGCCAGCAGTTCAGGGTTTGCCACCTTC. Translated, it gives CASSSGFATF. Full variable domain (missing parts from reference TRBV2 and TRBJ1-2): EPEVTQTPSHQVTQMGQEVILRCVPISNHLYFYWYRQILGQKVEFLVSFYNNEISEKSEIFDDQFSVERPDGSNFTLKIRSTKLEDSAMYFCASSSGFATFGSGTRLTVV.

The chain carries TRBV6-1 and TRBJ2-1, with 7 nucleotides matching TRBD1. The V segment lost 0 bases and the J segment 6 bases; nucleotides outside the gene matches: 5. Germline V gene data show CDR1 as MNHNS and CDR2 as SASEGT. The CDR3 runs 15 residues. This CDR3 reads CASSEAYTGANEQFF. The CDR3 nucleotides are TGTGCCAGCAGTGAAGCGTACACAGGGGCCAATGAGCAGTTCTTC.

The genes are TRBV5-1 and TRBJ1-4; D not resolved. Trimming took 1 base from V and 5 from J, leaving 12 bases between them. The CDR3 is 15 residues long. CDR1 and CDR2 from the germline V gene are SGHRS and YFSETQ. The CDR3 region is CASSLSASLNEKLFF. CDR3 DNA: TGCGCCAGCAGCTTGAGCGCTTCTTTGAATGAAAAACTGTTTTTT.

This clone has more than one count but fewer than ten. The chain combines TRBV5-6 with TRBJ2-1; TRBD2 is a possible D gene (6 bases). Trimming took off 6 bases at V and 9 bases at J, with 28 bases between the two ends. The length of the CDR3 is 17 residues. The germline gives CDR1 SGHDT, CDR2 YYEEEE. The CDR3 coding sequence is TGTGCCAGCACCCTGACCTCGGAGGGGTCGGTTCCGGGTGAGCAGTTCTTC. It encodes CASTLTSEGSVPGEQFF.

The V and J genes are TRBV6-5 and TRBJ2-5, with TRBD2 matching over 8 bases. Germline V gene data show CDR1 as MNHEY and CDR2 as SVGAGI. The J segment lost 3 bases and the V segment lost 4 bases, leaving 1 base of the junction unmatched. The CDR3 runs 13 residues. The CDR3 loop is CASSLAGKETQYF. The CDR3 coding sequence is TGTGCCAGCAGTTTAGCGGGAAAAGAGACCCAGTACTTC.

CDR3 DNA sequence: TGCGCCAGCAGCCCACTCGGGAACGGCGGCCACAATGAGCAGTTCTTC. Encoded protein: CASSPLGNGGHNEQFF. This rearrangement joins TRBV5-1 to TRBJ2-1; D is perhaps TRBD2 (5 bases). Germline V gene data show CDR1 as SGHRS and CDR2 as YFSETQ. V lost 4 bases and J lost 5, with 19 bases in between. The CDR3 is 16 amino acids.

The chain carries TRBV18 and TRBJ1-1, with D tentatively TRBD1 (5 bases). This CDR3 comprises 18 residues. The germline V gene has CDR1 KGHSH and CDR2 LQKENI. V was trimmed by 3 bases and J by 3 bases, leaving 23 bases between them. The CDR3 coding sequence is TGTGCCAGCTCACCTATTGAGGGACGACCGGGGGGGGACACTGAAGCTTTCTTT. Translating gives CASSPIEGRPGGDTEAFF.

The rearrangement joins TRBV7-6 to TRBJ1-3; D gene unclear. V was shortened by 1 base and J by 3 bases, with 10 bases between the two germline ends. This CDR3 has 15 amino acids. The germline CDR1 and CDR2 sequences are SGHVS and FNYEAQ. The CDR3 protein is CASSLGGGFGNTIYF. The CDR3 DNA follows: TGTGCCAGCAGCTTAGGAGGAGGGTTTGGAAACACCATATATTTT.

The chain employs TRBV4-1 and TRBJ2-7, with 8 bases lining up with TRBD2. The CDR3 has 17 residues. J gave up 1 base and V 0 bases, and 8 bases lay outside the gene matches. Germline assignment: CDR1 MGHRA and CDR2 YSYEKL. Written as DNA, the CDR3 is TGCGCCAGCAGCCAAGATCTGGAGCGGGAGACGTCCTACGAGCAGTACTTC. Encoded protein: CASSQDLERETSYEQYF.

The chain combines TRBV27 with TRBJ1-1; D is unclear. The CDR3 consists of 13 residues. The germline gives CDR1 MNHEY, CDR2 SMNVEV (reference sequence). Trimming cost V 3 bases and J 3 bases, with 8 bases left between them. The CDR3 loop is CASSFGGDTEAFF. For the CDR3, the DNA is TGTGCCAGCAGTTTCGGCGGCGACACTGAAGCTTTCTTT.

The chain joins TRBV2 to TRBJ1-2; TRBD1 matches at 10 bases. The CDR3 contains 14 residues. V lost 6 bases, J lost 8 bases, and 9 bases stayed unmatched. Germline lookup yields CDR1 SNHLY and CDR2 FYNNEI. The CDR3 DNA reads as TGTGCCAGCAGGGGACAGGGGAGAAGCAGAGGCTACACCTTC. Protein: CASRGQGRSRGYTF.

The rearrangement joins TRBV15 to TRBJ2-7, with 7 bases fitting TRBD1. J gave up 0 bases and V 1 base, and 3 bases lay outside the gene matches. The V gene's germline CDR1 is LNHNV and CDR2 YYDKDF (reference sequence). The CDR3 is 15 amino acids. DNA for the CDR3: TGTGCCACCAGCAGAGGCAGGGGGATCTCCTACGAGCAGTACTTC. This encodes CATSRGRGISYEQYF.

About this clone: Other DNA sequences within the sample encode an identical CDR3. The rearrangement links TRBV15 to TRBJ1-5; TRBD1 might be the D (5 bases). Trimming left V 0 bases short and J 4 bases short, with 10 bases between. The germline CDR1 and CDR2 sequences are LNHNV and YYDKDF (reference sequence). This CDR3 spans 15 amino acids. CDR3 region: CATSRDPGGNQPQHF. CDR3 nucleotides: TGTGCCACCAGCAGAGATCCCGGGGGGAATCAGCCCCAGCATTTT.

This rearrangement joins TRBV5-4 to TRBJ2-7; 7 nucleotides align to TRBD1. Germline CDR1 and CDR2: SGHNT and YYREEE (reference sequence). The ends lost 1 base at V and 5 bases at J; junction bases unmatched: 6. The CDR3 has 14 residues. CDR3 bases: TGTGCCAGCAGCTTGTGGGGGACAGTGAACGAGCAGTACTTC. Translated: CASSLWGTVNEQYF.

The chain has TRBV2 and TRBJ1-1; D remains ambiguous. Germline V CDR1 and CDR2: SNHLY, FYNNEI. This CDR3 is built from 12 residues. The ends were cut back, 5 bases at V and 11 bases at J, with 15 bases in the middle. CDR3 amino acids: CASSPLQSTAFF. In DNA form, the CDR3 reads TGTGCCAGCAGTCCTTTACAGTCAACGGCTTTCTTT.

This clone has a handful of counts. This chain links TRBV2 with TRBJ2-3; 9 bases match TRBD2. Losses at the gene ends were 1 base for V and 1 base for J; bases not matched to a gene: 3. Germline CDR1 reads SNHLY; CDR2 reads FYNNEI. The CDR3 consists of 16 residues. In DNA, the CDR3 is TGTGCCAGCAGTGAAGGGAGCGGGAGGCGCACAGATACGCAGTATTTT. Translated, it gives CASSEGSGRRTDTQYF. Variable domain in full (rest from reference TRBV2 and TRBJ2-3): EPEVTQTPSHQVTQMGQEVILRCVPISNHLYFYWYRQILGQKVEFLVSFYNNEISEKSEIFDDQFSVERPDGSNFTLKIRSTKLEDSAMYFCASSEGSGRRTDTQYFGPGTRLTVL.

CDR3 residues: CASRTSGSSYEQYF. CDR3 DNA sequence: TGTGCCAGCAGGACTAGCGGGTCCTCCTACGAGCAGTACTTC. This chain uses TRBV21-1 with TRBJ2-7; the table's D call TRBD2 went unverified against the DNA. TRBV21-1 is termed a pseudogene. The CDR3 is made up of 14 amino acids.

The chain combines TRBV7-2 with TRBJ1-1; D gene ambiguous. Germline V lookup: CDR1 SGHTA, CDR2 FQGNSA. CDR3 length: 15 amino acids. V gave up 4 bases and J gave up 2 bases, with 14 bases separating them. The CDR3 is CASSYDLEDNTEAFF. CDR3 in DNA: TGTGCCAGCAGCTACGACCTCGAGGATAACACTGAAGCTTTCTTT. The full variable domain, in which reference TRBV7-2 and TRBJ1-1 provide the parts outside the CDR3, is GAGVSQSPSNKVTEKGKDVELRCDPISGHTALYWYRQSLGQGLEFLIYFQGNSAPDKSGLPSDRFSAERTGGSVSTLTIQRTQQEDSAVYLCASSYDLEDNTEAFFGQGTRLTVV.

Only a few counts were recorded for this clone. V gene TRBV2 combines with J gene TRBJ1-5; 8 bases are shared with TRBD1. Germline trimming cut 5 bases from V and 5 bases from J; bases unmatched to any gene: 2. The germline V gene encodes CDR1 SNHLY and CDR2 FYNNEI. This CDR3 comprises 13 residues. The CDR3 loop is CASSLDRDQPQHF. The CDR3 DNA follows: TGTGCCAGCAGTCTGGACAGGGATCAGCCCCAGCATTTT. Full variable domain (remainder filled in from reference TRBV2 and TRBJ1-5): EPEVTQTPSHQVTQMGQEVILRCVPISNHLYFYWYRQILGQKVEFLVSFYNNEISEKSEIFDDQFSVERPDGSNFTLKIRSTKLEDSAMYFCASSLDRDQPQHFGDGTRLSIL.

The chain is built from TRBV7-2 and TRBJ2-3, with 8 positions matching TRBD2. Germline CDR1 SGHTA, CDR2 FQGNSA. The CDR3 covers 13 residues. The ends lost 8 bases at V and 5 bases at J; junction bases unmatched: 6. The CDR3 reads CASLLAVLDTQYF. Written as DNA, the CDR3 is TGTGCCAGCTTACTAGCGGTGCTAGATACGCAGTATTTT.

The chain has TRBV6-5 and TRBJ2-3; D is possibly TRBD1 (6 bases). Germline CDR1 is MNHEY and CDR2 is SVGAGI. The V and J ends lost 6 bases and 2 bases respectively, with 15 bases between them. This CDR3 is 15 amino acids long. CDR3 protein: CASRLGVGATDTQYF. DNA for the CDR3: TGTGCCAGCAGGCTAGGGGTGGGGGCCACAGATACGCAGTATTTT.

The chain is built from TRBV7-9 and TRBJ1-3; 7 nucleotides align to TRBD1. The CDR3 totals 14 residues. The ends lost 1 base at V and 6 bases at J; junction bases unmatched: 3. Germline CDR1 and CDR2: SEHNR and FQNEAQ (reference sequence). CDR3 DNA: TGTGCCAGCAGCTTAGGAGGGACAGTAAACACCATATATTTT. Amino acids: CASSLGGTVNTIYF.

The chain combines TRBV10-2 with TRBJ1-2; unclear D gene. Germline loops: CDR1 WSHSY, CDR2 SAAADI. The CDR3 covers 11 residues. The germline V and J ends were trimmed by 4 bases and 7 bases, with 7 bases remaining between them. DNA for the CDR3: TGCGCCAGCAGTGCTCTGTCTGGCTACACCTTC. Translation: CASSALSGYTF.